This T cell receptor (beta chain) is from a study of OX40 agonist ivuxolimab in advanced cancers. Study background: A male proportion of about 84% was recorded, with mean age 60 years and range roughly 20 to 85. There were three patients with partial responses, one having hepatocellular carcinoma and two cutaneous melanoma.

Using immunoSEQ multiplex PCR, the repertoire was profiled, and TCRdb retains in-frame clones only, with some absent. The sample has under 20,000 clones; around 70% are singletons. J gave up 0 bases and V 4 bases, and 3 bases lay outside the gene matches. Germline V gene lookup returns CDR1 SGHKS and CDR2 YYEKEE (reference sequence). The CDR3 totals 14 residues. This rearrangement joins TRBV5-5 to TRBJ2-7, with 8 nucleotides matching TRBD1. Source: CD4+ or CD8+ T cells sorted from blood, taken in a trial of the OX40 agonist ivuxolimab. The receptor comes from an adult with an advanced solid tumor such as melanoma, head and neck, liver or kidney cancer. The CDR3 bases are TGTGCCAGCAGCAGGACAGGGAGCTCCTACGAGCAGTACTTC. This encodes CASSRTGSSYEQYF.